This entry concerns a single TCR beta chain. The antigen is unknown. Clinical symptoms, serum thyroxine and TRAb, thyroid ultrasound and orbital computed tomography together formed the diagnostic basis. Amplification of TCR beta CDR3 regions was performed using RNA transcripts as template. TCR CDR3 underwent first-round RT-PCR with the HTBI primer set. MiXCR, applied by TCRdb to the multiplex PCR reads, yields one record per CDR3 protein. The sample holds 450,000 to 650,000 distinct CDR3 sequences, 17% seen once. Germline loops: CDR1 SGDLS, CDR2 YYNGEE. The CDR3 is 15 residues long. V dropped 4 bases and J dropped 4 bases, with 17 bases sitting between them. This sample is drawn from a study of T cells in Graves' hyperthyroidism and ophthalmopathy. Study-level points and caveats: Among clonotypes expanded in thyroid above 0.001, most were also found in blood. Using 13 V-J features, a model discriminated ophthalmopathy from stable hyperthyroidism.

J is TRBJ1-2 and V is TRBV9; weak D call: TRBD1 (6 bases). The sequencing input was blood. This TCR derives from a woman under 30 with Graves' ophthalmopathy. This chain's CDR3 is CASSPRGPGTYGYTF. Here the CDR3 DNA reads TGTGCCAGCAGCCCCCGGGGGCCCGGCACCTATGGCTACACCTTC.